The T cell receptor beta chain described here comes from a study of shared clonotypes between healthy human individuals. Germline CDR1 reads SQVTM; CDR2 reads ANQGSEA. Trimming cost V 4 bases and J 6 bases; bases outside gene matches: 2. This CDR3 is built from 12 residues. Points from the study as a whole: The study generally estimated greater richness for naive than memory subsets. Naive CD4 clonotype sharing across a few donors was 4.5% to 6%. Only blood underwent sampling, and tissue repertoires likely differ.

Sequenced by immunoSEQ multiplex PCR; TCRdb stores in-frame clones only, minus some. The sample lists more than 2 million clones, 95% occurring once. Concerning this clone: Its antigen is as yet unknown.

The rearrangement joins TRBV29-1 to TRBJ2-7, with TRBD1 identical over 11 bases. The sample was naive CD4+ T cells sorted from blood. As to subset: CD45RA+ positively selected. This receptor was identified in a man between 18 and 35 years old in good health. The CDR3 DNA reads TGCAGCGTTGGGACAGGGGGCCGCGAGCAGTACTTC. It is translated as CSVGTGGREQYF.